The clone carrying this T cell receptor (beta chain) was found once. This record belongs to a study of CD8 T cells in Susac syndrome. Germline loops: CDR1 SGDLS, CDR2 YYNGEE. There are 15 residues in the CDR3. The V gene lost 0 bases and the J gene lost 0 bases, with 7 bases spanning the gap. Random hexamers served to reverse transcribe roughly 0.5 to 1 ug RNA. A single record per CDR3 protein comes from TCRdb applying MiXCR to the immunoSEQ multiplex PCR reads. The repertoire holds about 100,000 distinct CDR3 sequences, with approximately 95% as singletons. This TCR derives from a human donor with Susac syndrome. The J gene is TRBJ2-1, the V gene TRBV9; D is undetermined. Sequenced input: CD8+ T cells from PBMCs. CDR3 loop: CASSVVADSYNEQFF. Here the CDR3 DNA reads TGTGCCAGCAGCGTAGTGGCGGACTCCTACAATGAGCAGTTCTTC.